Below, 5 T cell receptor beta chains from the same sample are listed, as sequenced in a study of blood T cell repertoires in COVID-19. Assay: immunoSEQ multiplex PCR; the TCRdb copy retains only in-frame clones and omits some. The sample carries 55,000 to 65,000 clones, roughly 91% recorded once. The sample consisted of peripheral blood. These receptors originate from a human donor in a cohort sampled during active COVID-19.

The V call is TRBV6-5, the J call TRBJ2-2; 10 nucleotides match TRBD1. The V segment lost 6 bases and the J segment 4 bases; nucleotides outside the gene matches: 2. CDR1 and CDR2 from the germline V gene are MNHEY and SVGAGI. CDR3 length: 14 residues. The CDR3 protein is CASRRTGGTGELFF. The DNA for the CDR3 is TGTGCCAGCAGAAGGACAGGGGGCACCGGGGAGCTGTTTTTT.

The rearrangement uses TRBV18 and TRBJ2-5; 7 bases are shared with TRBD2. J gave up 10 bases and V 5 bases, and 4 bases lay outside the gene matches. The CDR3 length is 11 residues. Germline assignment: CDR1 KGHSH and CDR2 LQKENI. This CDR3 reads CASSSREVQYF. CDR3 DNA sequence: TGTGCCAGCTCATCCCGGGAGGTCCAGTACTTC.

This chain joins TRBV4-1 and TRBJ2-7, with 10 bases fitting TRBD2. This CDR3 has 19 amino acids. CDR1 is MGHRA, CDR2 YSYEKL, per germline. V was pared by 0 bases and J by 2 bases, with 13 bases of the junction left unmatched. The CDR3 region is CASSQEDPATSGSPYEQYF. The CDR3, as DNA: TGCGCCAGCAGCCAAGAGGACCCCGCGACTAGCGGGTCGCCCTACGAGCAGTACTTC.

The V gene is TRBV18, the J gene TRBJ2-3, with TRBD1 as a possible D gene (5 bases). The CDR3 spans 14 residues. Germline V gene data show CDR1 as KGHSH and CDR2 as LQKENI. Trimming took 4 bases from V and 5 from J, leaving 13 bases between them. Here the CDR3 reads CASSLSAQGDTQYF. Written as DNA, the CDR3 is TGTGCCAGCTCACTATCCGCTCAGGGAGATACGCAGTATTTT.

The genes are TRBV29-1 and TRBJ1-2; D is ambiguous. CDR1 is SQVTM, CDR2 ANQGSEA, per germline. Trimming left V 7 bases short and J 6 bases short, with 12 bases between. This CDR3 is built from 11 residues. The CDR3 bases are TGCAGCGCAATTGTGGAGGATGGCTACACCTTC. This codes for CSAIVEDGYTF. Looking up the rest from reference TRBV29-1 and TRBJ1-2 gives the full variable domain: SAVISQKPSRDICQRGTSLTIQCQVDSQVTMMFWYRQQPGQSLTLIATANQGSEATYESGFVIDKFPISRPNLTFSTLTVSNMSPEDSSIYLCSAIVEDGYTFGSGTRLTVV.